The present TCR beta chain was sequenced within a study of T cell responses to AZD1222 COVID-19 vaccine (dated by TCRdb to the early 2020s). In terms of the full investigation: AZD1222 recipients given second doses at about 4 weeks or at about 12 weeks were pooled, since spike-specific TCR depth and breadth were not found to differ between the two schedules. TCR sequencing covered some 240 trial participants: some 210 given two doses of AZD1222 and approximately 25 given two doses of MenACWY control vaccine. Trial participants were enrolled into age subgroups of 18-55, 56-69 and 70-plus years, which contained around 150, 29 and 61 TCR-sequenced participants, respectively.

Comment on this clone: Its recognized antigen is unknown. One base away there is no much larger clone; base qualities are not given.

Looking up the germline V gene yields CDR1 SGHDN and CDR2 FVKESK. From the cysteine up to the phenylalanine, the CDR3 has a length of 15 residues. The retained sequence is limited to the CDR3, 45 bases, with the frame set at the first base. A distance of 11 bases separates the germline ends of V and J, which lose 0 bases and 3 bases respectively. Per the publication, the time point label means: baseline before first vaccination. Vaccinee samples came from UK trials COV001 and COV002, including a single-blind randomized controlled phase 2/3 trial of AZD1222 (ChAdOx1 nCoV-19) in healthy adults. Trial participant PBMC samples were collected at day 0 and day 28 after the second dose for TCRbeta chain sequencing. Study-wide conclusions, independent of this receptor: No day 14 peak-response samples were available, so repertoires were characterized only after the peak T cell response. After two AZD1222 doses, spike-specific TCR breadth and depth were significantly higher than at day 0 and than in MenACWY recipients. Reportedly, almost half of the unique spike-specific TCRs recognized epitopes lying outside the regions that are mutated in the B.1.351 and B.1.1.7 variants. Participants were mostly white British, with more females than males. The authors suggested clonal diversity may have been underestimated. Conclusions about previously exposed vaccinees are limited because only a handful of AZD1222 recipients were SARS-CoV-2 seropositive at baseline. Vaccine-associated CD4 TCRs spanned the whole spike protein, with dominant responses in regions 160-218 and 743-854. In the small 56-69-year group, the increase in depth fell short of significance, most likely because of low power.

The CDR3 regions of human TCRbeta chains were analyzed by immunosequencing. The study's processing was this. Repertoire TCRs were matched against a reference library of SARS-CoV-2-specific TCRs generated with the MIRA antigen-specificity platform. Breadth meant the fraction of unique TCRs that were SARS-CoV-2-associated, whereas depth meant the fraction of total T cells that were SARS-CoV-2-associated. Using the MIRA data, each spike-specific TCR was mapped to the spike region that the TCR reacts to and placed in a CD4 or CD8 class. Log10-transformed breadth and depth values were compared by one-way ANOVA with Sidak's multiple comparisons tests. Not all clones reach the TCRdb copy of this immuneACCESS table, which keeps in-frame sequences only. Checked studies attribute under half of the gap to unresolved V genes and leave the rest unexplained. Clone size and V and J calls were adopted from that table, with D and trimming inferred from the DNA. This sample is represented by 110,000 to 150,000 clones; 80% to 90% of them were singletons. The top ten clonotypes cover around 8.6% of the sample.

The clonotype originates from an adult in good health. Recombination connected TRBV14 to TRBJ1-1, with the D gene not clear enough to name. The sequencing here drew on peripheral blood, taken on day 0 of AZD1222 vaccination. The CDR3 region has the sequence CASSQDIGSYTEAFF. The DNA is TGTGCCAGCAGCCAAGATATCGGGAGTTACACTGAAGCTTTCTTT.